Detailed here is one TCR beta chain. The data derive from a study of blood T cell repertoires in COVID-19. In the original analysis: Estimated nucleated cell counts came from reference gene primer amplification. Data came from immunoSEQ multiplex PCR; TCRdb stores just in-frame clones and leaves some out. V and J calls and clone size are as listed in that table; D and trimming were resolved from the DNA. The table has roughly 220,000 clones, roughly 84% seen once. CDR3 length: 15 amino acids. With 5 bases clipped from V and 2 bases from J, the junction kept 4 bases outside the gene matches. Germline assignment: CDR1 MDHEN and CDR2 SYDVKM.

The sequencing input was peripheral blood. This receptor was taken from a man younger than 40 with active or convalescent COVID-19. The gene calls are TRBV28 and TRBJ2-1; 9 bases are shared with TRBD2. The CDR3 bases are TGTGCCAGCAGTCCCCCTAGCGGGACCTACAATGAGCAGTTCTTC. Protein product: CASSPPSGTYNEQFF.